A selection of T cell receptor beta chains follows, all from one sample in a study of beta chain features in type 1 diabetes. Sequenced by immunoSEQ multiplex PCR; TCRdb stores in-frame clones only, minus some. This table has fewer than 650,000 clones, around 15% appearing once. Sequencing input: naive CD4+ T cells from blood. The receptor set was obtained from a young man in good health. Each CDR3 is given with its conserved first and last residue. The D gene is left open where the match is weak. Only part of the rows carry a size: once, few, many, or a class if the clone is expanded.

abundance	d_gene	v_gene	j_gene	CDR3nt	CDR3aa
NA	NA	TRBV5-4	TRBJ2-1	TGTGCCAGCAGGCCACAGGGGGGGCGTGAGCAGTTCTTC	CASRPQGGREQFF
few	NA	TRBV5-1	TRBJ1-5	TGCGCCAGCAGCTTGGGCAGTAGCAATCAGCCCCAGCATTTT	CASSLGSSNQPQHF
NA	TRBD1	TRBV6-5	TRBJ2-2	TGTGCCAGCAGTTACCCGACAGGGGGCATTTCCGGGGAGCTGTTTTTT	CASSYPTGGISGELFF
few	NA	TRBV28	TRBJ2-7	TGTGCCAGCAGTTTAATTGTCCCCCGAGGAGAGCAGTACTTC	CASSLIVPRGEQYF
NA	NA	TRBV5-1	TRBJ1-5	TGCGCCAGCAGCTTGGCCGGGGACCAGCCCCAGCATTTT	CASSLAGDQPQHF
few	NA	TRBV9	TRBJ1-4	TGTGCCAGCAGCGCACGTCGTGGTACTAATGAAAAACTGTTTTTT	CASSARRGTNEKLFF
once	NA	TRBV28	TRBJ2-7	TGTGCCAGCAGTTTTAGGCACGAGCAGTACTTC	CASSFRHEQYF
NA	NA	TRBV18	TRBJ1-5	TGTGCCAGCTCGGGGGGAGATCAGCCCCAGCATTTT	CASSGGDQPQHF
NA	NA	TRBV29-1	TRBJ1-1	TGCAGCGTGGAATCGCACGGGACAATGAACACTGAAGCTTTCTTT	CSVESHGTMNTEAFF
few	NA	TRBV30	TRBJ2-7	TGTGCCTGGAAAGGGGCCGGCTACGAGCAGTACTTC	CAWKGAGYEQYF
NA	TRBD2	TRBV7-6	TRBJ2-3	TGTGCCAGCACCATAGGAGCGGGGTACACAGATACGCAGTATTTT	CASTIGAGYTDTQYF
NA	TRBD1	TRBV23-1	TRBJ1-5	TGCGCCAGCAGTCAACCGGACTTTCAGGGGGTGCCCCAGCATTTT	CASSQPDFQGVPQHF
few	TRBD1	TRBV7-3	TRBJ1-2	TGTGCCAGCAGCTTCGGGACAGGGTATGGCTACACCTTC	CASSFGTGYGYTF
few	TRBD2	TRBV4-3	TRBJ2-1	TGCGCCAGCAGCCAAGAGTTGACTAGCGGGAGAGTGAAAAGGAATGAGCAGTTCTTC	CASSQELTSGRVKRNEQFF
NA	NA	TRBV28	TRBJ2-6	TGTGCCAGCAGTTCGAAGGGGCTGGGGGCCAACGTCCTGACTTTC	CASSSKGLGANVLTF
few	TRBD1	TRBV6-4	TRBJ2-1	TGTGCCAGCATTATAGAGGGGGCTGGCCCCTACAATGAGCAGTTCTTC	CASIIEGAGPYNEQFF
once	NA	TRBV9	TRBJ2-7	TGTGCCAGCAGCGCCTCTCAGACGCTCGAGCAGTACTTC	CASSASQTLEQYF
NA	TRBD1	TRBV9	TRBJ1-2	TGTGCCAGCAGCGTAGAAGTGACAGGGAAATCCTATGGCTACACCTTC	CASSVEVTGKSYGYTF
few	NA	TRBV5-4	TRBJ1-2	TGTGCCAGCAGCTTGGCCGCTCAGCGTCAGGGCAGTGGCTACACCTTC	CASSLAAQRQGSGYTF
NA	NA	TRBV9	TRBJ2-3	TGTGCCAGCAGCGTAGAGGCCCCGCCCTCGCACACAGATACGCAGTATTTT	CASSVEAPPSHTDTQYF